This T cell receptor (beta chain) was found in a study of blood T cell repertoires in COVID-19. Study summary: Sites in the United States, Italy and Spain provided acute and convalescent COVID-19 samples.

From germline, CDR1 is MNHEY and CDR2 SVGAGI. Trimming left V 6 bases short and J 8 bases short, with 16 bases between. The CDR3 has 14 residues. In the authors' methods: Amplification of reference gene primers was used by the study to estimate nucleated cell counts. Data came from immunoSEQ multiplex PCR; TCRdb stores just in-frame clones and leaves some out. V and J calls and clone size are given by that table; D and trimming were obtained from the DNA. The repertoire holds over 150,000 clones, with approximately 85% as singletons. Material: PBMCs or T cells enriched from blood (not recorded which). The chain links TRBV6-5 to TRBJ1-4; unclear D gene. The TCR originated in a man aged 40-49 years who had recovered from COVID-19. CDR3 in amino acids: CASSKQRGNEKLFF. The CDR3 DNA reads as TGTGCCAGCAGCAAACAGCGAGGGAACGAAAAACTGTTTTTT.